Reported below is one TCR beta chain. The target antigen is unknown. Using RNA template, CDR3s of TCR alpha and beta were amplified with iRepertoire arm-PCR. One-step reverse transcription and amplification started from approximately 100-400 ng of tissue mRNA or PBMC total RNA. TCRdb re-derived calls from the multiplex PCR reads in MiXCR, one entry per CDR3 protein. The table includes roughly 200,000 distinct CDR3 sequences, around 45% detected once. These data originate in a study of glioma-infiltrating T cells. Findings of the study overall: Above-expected tissue-blood divergence occurred in all gliomas, most in low-grade ones.

The J segment lost 5 bases and the V segment lost 0 bases, leaving 9 bases of the junction unmatched. The CDR3 spans 16 residues. From germline, CDR1 is SGHNT and CDR2 YYREEE (reference sequence). The TCR originated in a human donor with low-grade glioma or glioblastoma, undergoing nonglioma brain surgery, or in good health (not recorded which). The sequenced sample consisted of glioma tissue, nonneoplastic brain tissue, or PBMCs (not recorded which). The V gene is TRBV5-4, the J gene TRBJ2-3, with 7 bases fitting TRBD2. CDR3: CASSLVKRGFGDTQYF. DNA for the CDR3: TGTGCCAGCAGCTTGGTAAAGCGGGGATTTGGAGATACGCAGTATTTT.